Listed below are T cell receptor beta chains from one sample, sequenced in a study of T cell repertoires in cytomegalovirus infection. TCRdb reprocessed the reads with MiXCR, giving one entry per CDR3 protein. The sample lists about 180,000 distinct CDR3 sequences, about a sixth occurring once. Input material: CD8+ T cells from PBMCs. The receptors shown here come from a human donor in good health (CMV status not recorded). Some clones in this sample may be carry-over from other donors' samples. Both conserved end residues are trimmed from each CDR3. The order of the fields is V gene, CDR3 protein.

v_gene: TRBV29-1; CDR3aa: SVEQGVTEAF
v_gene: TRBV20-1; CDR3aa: SASVFGGNTDTQY
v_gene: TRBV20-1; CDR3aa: SATTWTRGDVDTQY
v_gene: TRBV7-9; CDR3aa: ASSSGTAPYEQY
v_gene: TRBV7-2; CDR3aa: ASRPWGGTGSYEQY
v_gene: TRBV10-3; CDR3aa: AISGEKGGYEQY
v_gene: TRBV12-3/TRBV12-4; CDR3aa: ASSLAGRGALAYEQY
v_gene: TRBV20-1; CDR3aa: SARDSVGGEAF
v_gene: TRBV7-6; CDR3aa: ASSLGRGQF
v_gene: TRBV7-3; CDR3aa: ASSPTGLFNEQF
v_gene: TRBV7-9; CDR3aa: ASSPDRQGAEAF
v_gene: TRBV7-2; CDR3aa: ASSLGRLATNEKLF
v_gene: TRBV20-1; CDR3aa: SATDTATYEQY
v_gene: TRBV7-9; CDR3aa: ASRPSSDEQY
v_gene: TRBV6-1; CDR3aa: ASNTPPGLRRGYT